Below, one T cell receptor beta chain is given with its context. The antigen remains undetermined. This CDR3 has 14 residues. Per germline, CDR1 SGDLS and CDR2 YYNGEE. V gave up 0 bases and J gave up 6 bases, with 10 bases separating them. Using its own MiXCR run on the 5' RACE reads, TCRdb lists one record per CDR3 protein. This sample has around 100,000 distinct CDR3 sequences; about 20% occur once, and the top ten carry about two fifths. This sample is part of a study of T-cell memory formation after mild COVID-19. Study observations and caveats: Contracting CD8+ clones were enriched in EMRA, CD4+ mainly in CM and EM.

The material sequenced was PBMCs or a T cell subset sorted from them (not recorded which). The TCR comes from a young man who had mild COVID-19 (a few samples of this study predate the infection). Cell type and time point are not known. V is TRBV9 and J is TRBJ1-5; D is ambiguous. DNA of the CDR3: TGTGCCAGCAGCGTAGATGGTTCCGGTCAGCCCCAGCATTTT. Protein sequence: CASSVDGSGQPQHF.